Included here is one T cell receptor (beta chain) sequence, with context. The read gets to within 3 residues of the CDR3 end, and the germline J gene fills in the rest. Clones were sequenced by immunoSEQ multiplex PCR, and TCRdb holds only the in-frame ones, with some missing. Found here are under 30,000 clones; the top ten clones hold more than 6.5%. The record originates from a study of T cells in women clearing cervical HPV infection. Study-wide background: Controls gave blood once infection was undetectable; cases at lesion identification. Case blood was drawn a median approximately 160 days after lesion detection.

V gave up 4 bases and J gave up 4 bases, with 17 bases separating them. This CDR3 region has 16 residues. The germline gives CDR1 MDHEN, CDR2 SYDVKM. This receptor was taken from a woman between 18 and 69 years old with a cervical HPV16 infection that either progressed to CIN3+ or cleared (not recorded which). The chain couples TRBV28 to TRBJ2-4; a possible D gene is TRBD1 (6 bases). Sequenced input: blood buffy coat. The covered CDR3 bases are TGTGCCAGCAGTTCTAGGGGGAAATTAACGAAAAACATT. It specifies CASSSRGKLTKNI. The CDR3 as a whole reads CASSSRGKLTKNIQYF.